This T cell receptor beta chain was observed in a study of blood T cell repertoires in COVID-19. This clone was detected once. This table comes from immunoSEQ multiplex PCR, and its TCRdb copy is limited to in-frame clones, with some not included. The sample contains 140,000 or so clones, 80% to 90% of which appear only once. The TCR comes from a human donor with acute or convalescent COVID-19. The donor label of this sample is uncertain. The sequencing sample was made of peripheral blood.

In nucleotides, the CDR3 is TGTGCCAGCAGTTACTATTTCCGGGACAGGACCTACGAGCAGTACTTC. Translation: CASSYYFRDRTYEQYF. This chain links TRBV6-5 with TRBJ2-7, with 8 bases lining up with TRBD1. Germline V gives CDR1 MNHEY, CDR2 SVGAGI. V dropped 1 base and J dropped 2; count of bases not matched to a gene: 7. CDR3 length: 16 amino acids.